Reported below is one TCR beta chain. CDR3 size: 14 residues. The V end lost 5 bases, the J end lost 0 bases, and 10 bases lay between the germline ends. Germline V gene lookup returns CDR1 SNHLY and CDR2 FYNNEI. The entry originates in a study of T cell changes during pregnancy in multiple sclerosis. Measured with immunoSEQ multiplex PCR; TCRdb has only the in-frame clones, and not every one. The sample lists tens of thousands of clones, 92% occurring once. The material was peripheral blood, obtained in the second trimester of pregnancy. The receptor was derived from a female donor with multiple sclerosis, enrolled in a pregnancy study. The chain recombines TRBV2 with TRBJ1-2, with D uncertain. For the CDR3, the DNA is TGTGCCAGCAGTTTTACACCCACTAACTATGGCTACACCTTC. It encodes CASSFTPTNYGYTF.